One and the same sample provided the 31 T cell receptor beta chains below, sequenced in a study of glioma-infiltrating T cells. Using RNA template, CDR3s of TCR alpha and beta were amplified with iRepertoire arm-PCR. TCRdb reanalysed the multiplex PCR reads using MiXCR and keeps one entry per CDR3 protein. The repertoire holds around 390,000 distinct CDR3 sequences, with 41% as singletons. The sequenced material came from glioma tissue, nonneoplastic brain tissue, or PBMCs (not recorded which). The receptors were sampled from a human donor with low-grade glioma or glioblastoma, undergoing nonglioma brain surgery, or in good health (not recorded which).

This clonotype was seen at least ten times. V is TRBV27 and J is TRBJ2-1; unclear D gene. The CDR3 totals 16 residues. CDR1 and CDR2 from the germline V gene are MNHEY and SMNVEV (reference sequence). The V gene lost 2 bases and the J gene lost 2 bases, with 13 bases spanning the gap. Written as DNA, the CDR3 is TGTGCCAGCAGTTTAGCCTCGGCAATTCCCTACAATGAGCAGTTCTTC. It encodes CASSLASAIPYNEQFF.

Note on this clonotype: A read error may be the cause here, since a much bigger clone is one base away. The chain couples TRBV6-5 to TRBJ1-2; a possible D gene is TRBD1 (6 bases). CDR1 and CDR2 from the germline V gene are MNHEY and SVGAGI. The V and J ends lost 5 bases and 4 bases respectively, with 14 bases between them. This CDR3 spans 14 amino acids. CDR3 coding DNA: TGTGCCAGCAGTGAAGACCCCAGGGGCTATGGCTACACCTTC. Translation: CASSEDPRGYGYTF.

As for this clonotype: A read error may be the cause here, since a much bigger clone is one base away. The CDR3 protein is CSASNPDTQYF. The CDR3 nucleotides are TGCAGTGCCTCAAATCCGGATACGCAGTATTTT. V usage is TRBV20-1 and J usage is TRBJ2-3; no clear D. Trimming left V 6 bases short and J 6 bases short, with 10 bases between. The CDR3 consists of 11 residues. Germline assignment: CDR1 DFQATT and CDR2 SNEGSKA (reference sequence).

Here the CDR3 DNA reads TGTGCCAGCAGCTTAGGATTCGGGGGGCGCCATCCAGATACGCAGTATTTT. Encoded protein: CASSLGFGGRHPDTQYF. The rearrangement links TRBV11-2 to TRBJ2-3; perhaps TRBD2 as D (7 bases). Trimming took off 1 base at V and 4 bases at J, with 18 bases between the two ends. The CDR3 runs 17 residues. The germline gives CDR1 SGHAT, CDR2 FQNNGV.

This clonotype came up once. A junction boundary mismatches the germline segment, possibly from a read error. The chain is built from TRBV4-1 and TRBJ1-1; TRBD1 agrees at 10 bases. The length of the CDR3 is 16 residues. The germline V gene has CDR1 MGHRA and CDR2 YSYEKL. The CDR3: CASSLESTGGLTEAFF. CDR3 in DNA: TGTGCCAGCAGCTTAGAATCGACAGGGGGCCTCACTGAAGCTTTCTTT.

Worth noting for this clonotype: This may stem from a read error, because a much larger clone lies one nucleotide away. This rearrangement joins TRBV27 to TRBJ1-3, with D possibly being TRBD1 (5 bases). Deletions cut 8 bases from V and 3 bases from J, with 14 bases between. The germline CDR1 and CDR2 sequences are MNHEY and SMNVEV (reference sequence). CDR3 length: 14 residues. The CDR3 loop reads CASRQGGCGNTIYF. The CDR3 nucleotides read TGTGCCAGCCGCCAGGGAGGCTGTGGAAACACCATATATTTT.

The CDR3 coding sequence is TGTGCCAGTAGTATTACCTGGACTAGGTACTACGAGCAGTACTTC. This sequence encodes CASSITWTRYYEQYF. The genes are TRBV19 and TRBJ2-7; 7 bases are a match to TRBD2. The V gene's germline CDR1 is LNHDA and CDR2 SQIVND (reference sequence). The CDR3 spans 15 residues. With 3 bases clipped from V and 3 bases from J, the junction kept 8 bases outside the gene matches.

This clonotype was seen a few times. V usage is TRBV6-1 and J usage is TRBJ2-4; no reliable D call. The V end was cut by 6 bases, the J end by 2 bases, with 8 bases between. CDR1 is MNHNS and CDR2 is SASEGT in the germline V gene. The CDR3 contains 13 residues. The CDR3 protein is CASRSATKNIQYF. In DNA form, the CDR3 reads TGTGCCAGCAGATCGGCGACCAAAAACATTCAGTACTTC.

The CDR3 here is CSHSERGRTDTQYF. The CDR3 DNA sequence: TGCAGTCACTCCGAGAGGGGGAGGACAGATACGCAGTATTTT. V is TRBV20-1 and J is TRBJ2-3; perhaps D is TRBD1 or TRBD2 (6 bases each). The CDR3 is made up of 14 amino acids. CDR1 DFQATT and CDR2 SNEGSKA come from the germline V gene (reference sequence). V shed 8 bases and J shed 3 bases, with 18 bases lying between them.

Comment on this clonotype: One base away lies a much larger clone, so this may be a sequencing read error. The CDR3 sequence: CSALQGVVYGYTF. The CDR3 DNA reads TGCAGTGCTTTACAGGGGGTTGTCTATGGCTACACCTTC. The chain is built from TRBV20-1 and TRBJ1-2; 8 bases align to TRBD1. V was clipped by 5 bases and J by 4 bases; unmatched bases: 6. Germline CDR1 DFQATT, CDR2 SNEGSKA (reference sequence). The CDR3 spans 13 residues.

This clonotype was recorded at least ten times. J is TRBJ2-7 and V is TRBV20-1, with D hard to call. CDR3 length equals 13 residues. The germline V gene encodes CDR1 DFQATT and CDR2 SNEGSKA (reference sequence). Between the trimmed V and J ends, which lost 0 bases and 0 bases, there was a span of 6 bases. The CDR3 DNA reads as TGCAGTGCTAGAGACAGAAACTCCTACGAGCAGTACTTC. This gives the protein CSARDRNSYEQYF.

In nucleotides, the CDR3 is TGTGCCAGCAGCCCCTTGTCGGGAGAGGGGTCCTACGAGCAGTACTTC. Translation: CASSPLSGEGSYEQYF. The chain couples TRBV7-6 to TRBJ2-7; TRBD2 is a possible D gene (6 bases). CDR1 is SGHVS and CDR2 is FNYEAQ in the germline V gene. Trimming took off 5 bases at V and 1 base at J, with 18 bases between the two ends. The CDR3 is made up of 16 amino acids.

As regards this clonotype: A single base separates this from a much larger clone, so it may be a read error. The chain uses TRBV15 and TRBJ1-1; no clear D. The CDR3 contains 14 residues. Germline V lookup: CDR1 LNHNV, CDR2 YYDKDF (reference sequence). V lost 1 base, J lost 2 bases, and 8 bases lay in between. CDR3 nucleotide sequence: TGTGCCACCAGCAGAGTCACGGCTAACACTGAAGCTTTCTTT. Protein product: CATSRVTANTEAFF.

As regards this clonotype: A much larger clone lies one base from this, so it may be a read error. V is TRBV27 and J is TRBJ2-1; 10 bases map to TRBD1. The CDR3 is made up of 15 amino acids. CDR1 and CDR2 (germline): MNHEY, SMNVEV (reference sequence). The CDR3 nucleotides are TGTGCCAGCAGTTTAGGGACAGGGGCCTACAATGCGCAGTTCTTC. It translates to CASSLGTGAYNAQFF.

This clonotype has only one observation. The CDR3 region has the DNA TGCAGTGCAACACAGGAGGCACAACAGCCCCAGCATTTT. It encodes CSATQEAQQPQHF. This chain links TRBV20-1 with TRBJ1-5, with D tentatively TRBD1 (5 bases). The germline V and J ends were trimmed by 6 bases and 7 bases, with 16 bases remaining between them. Germline V CDR1 and CDR2: DFQATT, SNEGSKA (reference sequence). The CDR3 is made up of 13 amino acids.

The rearrangement uses TRBV4-3 and TRBJ2-3, with D uncertain. The V gene's germline CDR1 is LGHNA and CDR2 YSLEER. The ends were cut back, 1 base at V and 0 bases at J, with 5 bases in the middle. This CDR3 region has 14 residues. CDR3: CASSQVISTDTQYF. The CDR3 region has the DNA TGCGCCAGCAGCCAAGTCATAAGCACAGATACGCAGTATTTT.

This chain uses TRBV7-9 with TRBJ1-4, with D uncertain. The ends were cut back, 9 bases at V and 7 bases at J, with 15 bases in the middle. The CDR3 has 13 amino acids. Germline CDR1 reads SEHNR; CDR2 reads FQNEAQ (reference sequence). As DNA, the CDR3 is TGTGCCAGAAGCCGTGGGTTGGGTGAAAAACTGTTTTTT. Its protein is CARSRGLGEKLFF.

Points on this clonotype: A much bigger clone sits one base away, suggesting this may be a read error. The V gene is TRBV6-1, the J gene TRBJ1-6; D remains unclear. V gave up 2 bases and J gave up 9 bases, with 17 bases separating them. Germline values: CDR1 MNHNS, CDR2 SASEGT. This CDR3 region has 16 residues. CDR3 in DNA: TGTGCCAGCAGTGAAAGGGCTGTCGCCATAGGTTCACCCCTCCACTTT. Protein product: CASSERAVAIGSPLHF.

The table lists this clonotype with many counts. The V call is TRBV24-1, the J call TRBJ2-3, with D unresolved. This CDR3 has 13 amino acids. The ends were cut back, 0 bases at V and 2 bases at J, with 2 bases in the middle. Germline loops: CDR1 KGHDR, CDR2 SFDVKD. This chain's CDR3 is CATSDLYTDTQYF. DNA of the CDR3: TGTGCCACCAGTGATTTGTACACAGATACGCAGTATTTT.

The chain is built from TRBV20-1 and TRBJ2-7; 8 bases are a match to TRBD1. The J segment lost 3 bases and the V segment lost 0 bases, leaving 7 bases of the junction unmatched. The V gene's germline CDR1 is DFQATT and CDR2 SNEGSKA (reference sequence). CDR3 length equals 15 residues. Written as DNA, the CDR3 is TGCAGTGCTAGAGATGAGGGACAGGCCTTCTACGAGCAGTACTTC. Translation gives CSARDEGQAFYEQYF.

V usage is TRBV7-6 and J usage is TRBJ2-2; tentative D call: TRBD2 (5 bases). Germline V gene sequence: CDR1 SGHVS, CDR2 FNYEAQ. V shed 2 bases and J shed 3 bases, with 13 bases lying between them. The CDR3 is 16 amino acids. The CDR3 loop reads CASSLIGGGYTGELFF. CDR3 nucleotides: TGTGCCAGCAGCTTAATTGGAGGAGGCTACACCGGGGAGCTGTTTTTT.

The chain couples TRBV18 to TRBJ2-1, with D perhaps matching TRBD2 (5 bases). The CDR3 is made up of 16 amino acids. The ends were cut back, 5 bases at V and 5 bases at J, with 19 bases in the middle. CDR1 and CDR2 from the germline V gene are KGHSH and LQKENI. In DNA form, the CDR3 reads TGTGCCAGCTCAGGGAGACTAACAATTGTGAACAATGAGCAGTTCTTC. Its translation is CASSGRLTIVNNEQFF.

The genes are TRBV7-2 and TRBJ2-7; D may be TRBD1 (5 bases). Germline V gene lookup returns CDR1 SGHTA and CDR2 FQGNSA. CDR3 length equals 12 residues. Trimming removed 5 bases at V and 3 bases at J, with 8 bases between. The DNA of the CDR3 is TGTGCCAGCAGCGACAGTTACTACGAGCAGTACTTC. Translated, it gives CASSDSYYEQYF.

About this clonotype: A much larger clone differs by one base, so this may be a read error. The chain uses TRBV28 and TRBJ2-7; 7 nucleotides line up with TRBD1. The J segment lost 7 bases and the V segment lost 8 bases, leaving 14 bases of the junction unmatched. The CDR3 is made up of 14 amino acids. CDR1 MDHEN and CDR2 SYDVKM come from the germline V gene. The CDR3 bases are TGTGCCAGCCCTCCCACCAGTACAGGGGTTGAGCAGTACTTC. Encoded protein: CASPPTSTGVEQYF.

This chain uses TRBV19 with TRBJ2-7; 9 bases map to TRBD2. The CDR3 is 15 residues long. Germline loops: CDR1 LNHDA, CDR2 SQIVND (reference sequence). J lost 0 bases, V lost 10 bases, and 10 bases had no gene match. The CDR3, as DNA: TGTGCCACCTCGGGGCTAGCGGGGTCCTCCTACGAGCAGTACTTC. The encoded protein is CATSGLAGSSYEQYF.

In this sample, this clonotype turned up many times. The J gene is TRBJ2-1, the V gene TRBV15; no firm D call. Germline CDR1 reads LNHNV; CDR2 reads YYDKDF (reference sequence). The CDR3 length is 15 residues. V lost 5 bases, J lost 4 bases, and 15 bases lay in between. The CDR3 sequence: CATSGLGSGYNEQFF. DNA of the CDR3: TGTGCCACCAGCGGGCTAGGCTCGGGTTACAATGAGCAGTTCTTC.

V is TRBV25-1 and J is TRBJ2-5; D assignment may be TRBD1 or TRBD2 (5 bases each). This CDR3 is built from 12 residues. Trimming left V 5 bases short and J 2 bases short, with 6 bases between. Per germline, CDR1 MGHDK and CDR2 SYGVNS. CDR3 loop: CASSWGQETQYF. The CDR3 bases are TGTGCCAGCAGTTGGGGGCAAGAGACCCAGTACTTC.

This clonotype is a singleton in its sample. A much larger clone differs by one base, so this may be a read error. The chain employs TRBV27 and TRBJ1-3; 8 bases are a match to TRBD1. CDR1 is MNHEY and CDR2 is SMNVEV in the germline V gene (reference sequence). This CDR3 comprises 16 residues. V trimming: 9 bases; J trimming: 0 bases; junction bases outside the gene matches: 10. The CDR3 spells CARSTYRGYSGNTIYF. The CDR3, as DNA: TGTGCCAGAAGTACCTACAGGGGGTACTCTGGAAACACCATATATTTT.

J is TRBJ1-5 and V is TRBV4-2; D remains unclear. This CDR3 is built from 16 residues. V lost 1 base and J 2 bases, leaving 12 bases between the germline ends. CDR1 is LGHNA and CDR2 is YNFKEQ in the germline V gene. The CDR3 here is CASSQAASGGNQPQHF. CDR3 nucleotide sequence: TGTGCCAGCAGCCAAGCGGCGTCGGGAGGCAATCAGCCCCAGCATTTT.

Written as DNA, the CDR3 is TGTGCCAGCACCCACATACTAGCTTACCACGAGCAGTACTTC. Amino acid sequence: CASTHILAYHEQYF. The chain has TRBV28 and TRBJ2-7, with a weak D call TRBD2 (6 bases). Germline V lookup: CDR1 MDHEN, CDR2 SYDVKM. V shed 7 bases and J shed 5 bases, with 18 bases lying between them. The CDR3 spans 14 residues.

The chain links TRBV27 to TRBJ2-1; 12 bases fit TRBD2. Germline V lookup: CDR1 MNHEY, CDR2 SMNVEV (reference sequence). V was clipped by 6 bases and J by 9 bases; unmatched bases: 6. CDR3 length: 14 amino acids. The CDR3 reads CASSPRTSGIEQFF. CDR3 sequence (DNA): TGTGCCAGCAGCCCCCGGACTAGCGGGATTGAGCAGTTCTTC.